This T cell receptor (beta chain) was obtained from a study of OX40 agonist ivuxolimab in advanced cancers. Study-level information: Dose-escalation subjects each had hepatocellular carcinoma, melanoma, renal cell or head and neck cancer. Three patients got partial responses; one had hepatocellular carcinoma and two had cutaneous melanoma.

Comment on this clone: Its antigen is not identified.

With 6 bases removed from V and 3 bases from J, the gap between germline ends came to 17 bases. The CDR3 consists of 16 residues. Germline-derived CDR1 and CDR2 are MNHNY and SVGAGI (reference sequence). Notes on the study in general: The antigen specificity of the peripheral T cells (those that were expanded) was not determined.

TCRdb's table, derived via immunoSEQ multiplex PCR, lists solely in-frame clones and lacks some. Here the sample spans about 42,000 clones, about 88% being singletons. The receptor was derived from an adult with an advanced solid tumor such as melanoma, head and neck, liver or kidney cancer. The rearrangement uses TRBV6-6 and TRBJ2-2; D is unresolved. This specimen was CD4+ or CD8+ T cells sorted from blood, taken in a trial of the OX40 agonist ivuxolimab. CDR3 nucleotides: TGTGCCAGCAGCCTTTCGGCGTCCAGCCACACCGGGGAGCTGTTTTTT. It encodes CASSLSASSHTGELFF.